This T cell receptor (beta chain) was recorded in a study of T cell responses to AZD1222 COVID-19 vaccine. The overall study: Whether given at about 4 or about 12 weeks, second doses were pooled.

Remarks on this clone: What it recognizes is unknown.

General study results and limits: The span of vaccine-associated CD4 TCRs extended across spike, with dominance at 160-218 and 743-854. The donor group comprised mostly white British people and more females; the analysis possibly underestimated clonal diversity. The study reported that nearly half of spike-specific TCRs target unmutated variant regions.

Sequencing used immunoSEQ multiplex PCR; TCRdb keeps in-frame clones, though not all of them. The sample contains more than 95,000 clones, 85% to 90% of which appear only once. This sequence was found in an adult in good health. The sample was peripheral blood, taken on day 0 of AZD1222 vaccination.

This chain's CDR3 is CASSLLGSATGELFF. The DNA of the CDR3 is TGTGCCAGCAGCTTATTGGGGAGTGCCACCGGGGAGCTGTTTTTT. The rearrangement links TRBV7-2 to TRBJ2-2, with D perhaps matching TRBD2 (5 bases). Trimming left V 2 bases short and J 4 bases short, with 11 bases between. Germline-derived CDR1 and CDR2 are SGHTA and FQGNSA. This CDR3 region has 15 residues.